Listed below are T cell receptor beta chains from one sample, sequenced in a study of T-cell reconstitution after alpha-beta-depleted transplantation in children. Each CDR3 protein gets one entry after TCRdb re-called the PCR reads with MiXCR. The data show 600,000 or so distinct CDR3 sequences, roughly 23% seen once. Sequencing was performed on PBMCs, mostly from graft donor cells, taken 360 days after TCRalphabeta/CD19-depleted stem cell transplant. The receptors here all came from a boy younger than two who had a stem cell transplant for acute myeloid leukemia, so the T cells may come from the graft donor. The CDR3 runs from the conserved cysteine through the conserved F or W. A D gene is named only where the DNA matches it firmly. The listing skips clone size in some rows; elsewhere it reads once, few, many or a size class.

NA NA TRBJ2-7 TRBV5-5 TGTGCCAGCAGCTTACTCCCGACTCCCAATGGGGAGCAGTACTTC CASSLLPTPNGEQYF
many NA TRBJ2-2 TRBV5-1 TGCGCCAGCAGCTTGCCACGAGGTAGCACCGGGGAGCTGTTTTTT CASSLPRGSTGELFF
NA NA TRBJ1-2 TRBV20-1 TGCAGTGCTAGAGACCGCTATGGCTACACCTTC CSARDRYGYTF
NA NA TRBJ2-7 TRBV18 TGTGCCAGCTCACCAGACGGGAGCCGGGGAAGGGAGCTGTACTTC CASSPDGSRGRELYF
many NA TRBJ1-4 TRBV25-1 TGTGCCAGCAGTGAACCGACAACTAATGAAAAACTGTTTTTT CASSEPTTNEKLFF
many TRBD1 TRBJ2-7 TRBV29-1 TGCAGCGTTGGGAGACAGGGCTACGAGCAGTACTTC CSVGRQGYEQYF
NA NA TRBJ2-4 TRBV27 TGTGCCAGCAGTTTGCTTTCCAAAAACATTCAGTACTTC CASSLLSKNIQYF
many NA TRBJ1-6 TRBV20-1 TGCAGTGCTAGAGATGACACGGGACACGAATATAATTCACCCCTCCACTTT CSARDDTGHEYNSPLHF
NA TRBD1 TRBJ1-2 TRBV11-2 TGTGCCAGCAGCTTTGGGACAGGGGGCGGCTACACCTTC CASSFGTGGGYTF
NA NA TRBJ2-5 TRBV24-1 TGTGCCACCAGTGATCGGCGGGGCGGGTGGGAGACCCAGTACTTC CATSDRRGGWETQYF
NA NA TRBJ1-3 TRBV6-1 TGTGCCAGCAGGTCCACCATCTCTGGAAACACCATATATTTT CASRSTISGNTIYF
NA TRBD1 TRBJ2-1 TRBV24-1 TGTGCCACCAGTGATTCCCCTTACAGGGGTGTCTCCTACAATGAGCAGTTCTTC CATSDSPYRGVSYNEQFF
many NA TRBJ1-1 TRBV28 TGTGCCAGCAGGGATCGTGAAGCTTTCTTT CASRDREAFF
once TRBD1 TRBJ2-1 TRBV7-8 TGTGCCAGCAGCTACCGGGACAGGGGGCAGTACAATGAGCAGTTCTTC CASSYRDRGQYNEQFF
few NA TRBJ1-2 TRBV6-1 TGTGCCAGCAGAGCGGGGACGGACCTTGGCTACACCTTC CASRAGTDLGYTF
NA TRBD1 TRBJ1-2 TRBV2 TGTGCCAGCAGGGACGCCGTGACAGGGAACTATGGCTACACCTTC CASRDAVTGNYGYTF
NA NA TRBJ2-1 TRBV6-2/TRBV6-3 TGTGCCAGCAGTTGGGTGGGGCTTGGTGAGCAGTTCTTC CASSWVGLGEQFF
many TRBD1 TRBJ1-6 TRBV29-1 TGCAGCGTTCAGACAGGGCGGAATTCACCCCTCCACTTT CSVQTGRNSPLHF
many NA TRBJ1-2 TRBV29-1 TGCAGCGTTGCCGGGGCTAAACAGGCCCCAGCTAACTATGGCTACACCTTC CSVAGAKQAPANYGYTF
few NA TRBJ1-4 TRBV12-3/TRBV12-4 TGTGCCAGCAGTTTAGGGAGGGGTACTAATGAAAAACTGTTTTTT CASSLGRGTNEKLFF
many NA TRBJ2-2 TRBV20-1 TGCAGTGCTAGTCATTCGGTGTCGGGGTCCGGGGAGCTGTTTTTT CSASHSVSGSGELFF
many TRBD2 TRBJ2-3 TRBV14 TGTGCCAGCAGCCAAAGATGGAATAGCGGGGGATCAGATACGCAGTATTTT CASSQRWNSGGSDTQYF
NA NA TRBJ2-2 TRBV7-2 TGTGCCAGCAGCTTAGAGGGGGGACTGAACACCGGGGAGCTGTTTTTT CASSLEGGLNTGELFF
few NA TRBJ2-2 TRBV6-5 TGTGCCAGCAGTTGGGGAAAGGCTGGGGCCCCGAACACCGGGGAGCTGTTTTTT CASSWGKAGAPNTGELFF
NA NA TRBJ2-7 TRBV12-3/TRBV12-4 TGTGCCAGCAGTTTCTCCGGGACTGACTACGAGCAGTACTTC CASSFSGTDYEQYF
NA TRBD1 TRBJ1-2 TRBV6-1 TGTGCCAGCAGCCAGAGGGACAGGGTCCCCTATGGCTACACCTTC CASSQRDRVPYGYTF
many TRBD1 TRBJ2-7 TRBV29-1 TGCAGCGTTGGCACAGGGGGCTACGAGCAGTACTTC CSVGTGGYEQYF
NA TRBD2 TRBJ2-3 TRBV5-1 TGCGCCAGCGGGGGACTAGATACAGATACGCAGTATTTT CASGGLDTDTQYF
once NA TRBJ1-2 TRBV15 TGTGCCACCAGCAGAGATGAAAGCGGAAGCAGGTTTTACGGCTACACCTTC CATSRDESGSRFYGYTF
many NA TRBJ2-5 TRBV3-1 TGTGCCAGCAGCCTCCGAGGACAACAAGAGACCCAGTACTTC CASSLRGQQETQYF
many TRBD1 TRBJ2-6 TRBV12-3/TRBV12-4 TGTGCCAGCAGTTTAGGCTATCCAACAGGGGCGAAGGGCTCTGGGGCCAACGTCCTGACTTTC CASSLGYPTGAKGSGANVLTF
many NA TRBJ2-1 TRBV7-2 TGTGCCAGCAGCTTTGAGCCGGCTAGCTCCTACAATGAGCAGTTCTTC CASSFEPASSYNEQFF
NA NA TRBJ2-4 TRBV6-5 TGTGCCAGCAGTTACGACGCGACTGGGGTTTCCATTCAGTACTTC CASSYDATGVSIQYF
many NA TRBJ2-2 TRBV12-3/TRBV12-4 TGTGCCAGCAGTTTAGAGGGGGGCGGGGAGCTGTTTTTT CASSLEGGGELFF
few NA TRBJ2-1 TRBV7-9 TGTGCCAGCAGCCCGGCCCTACCGATAAGGTACAATGAGCAGTTCTTC CASSPALPIRYNEQFF
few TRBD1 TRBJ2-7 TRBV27 TGTGCCAGCAGTTTTCTGGACAGGGGCAACGAGCAGTACTTC CASSFLDRGNEQYF
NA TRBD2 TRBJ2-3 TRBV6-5 TGTGCCAGCAGTTACTCGGCTAGCGGGGGGAAGAATACGCAGTATTTT CASSYSASGGKNTQYF
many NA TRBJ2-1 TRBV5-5 TGTGCCAGCAGCCTTGGGACTCACTCCGATCTGTTCTTC CASSLGTHSDLFF
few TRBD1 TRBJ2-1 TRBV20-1 TGCAGTGCTAGTGCCAGGGGGATCTACAATGAGCAGTTCTTC CSASARGIYNEQFF
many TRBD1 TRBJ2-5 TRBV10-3 TGTGCCATCAGTGATCCGGGACAGGGTGAGACCCAGTACTTC CAISDPGQGETQYF
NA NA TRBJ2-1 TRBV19 TGTGCCAGTAGTATAGGGGGGATAGCCTACAATGAGCAGTTCTTC CASSIGGIAYNEQFF